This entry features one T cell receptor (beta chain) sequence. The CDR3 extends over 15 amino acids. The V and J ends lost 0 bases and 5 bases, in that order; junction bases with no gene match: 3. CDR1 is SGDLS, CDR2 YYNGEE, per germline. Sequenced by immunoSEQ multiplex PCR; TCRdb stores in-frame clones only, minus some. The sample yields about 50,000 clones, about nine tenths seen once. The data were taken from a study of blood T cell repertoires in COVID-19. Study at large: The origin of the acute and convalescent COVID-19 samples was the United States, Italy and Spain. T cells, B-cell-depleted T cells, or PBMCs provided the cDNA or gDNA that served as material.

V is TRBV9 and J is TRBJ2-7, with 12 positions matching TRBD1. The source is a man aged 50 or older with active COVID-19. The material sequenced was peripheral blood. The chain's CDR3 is CASSVGGTGGNEQYF. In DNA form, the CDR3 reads TGTGCCAGCAGCGTAGGAGGGACAGGGGGCAACGAGCAGTACTTC.